These 24 T cell receptor beta chains were sequenced from one sample in a study of cytomegalovirus exposure and HLA in healthy donors. PCR was performed using 60 Vbeta and 13 Jbeta primers. Libraries were prepared by immunoSEQ multiplex PCR; TCRdb keeps only in-frame clonotypes and omits some of them. The sample includes approximately 110,000 clones. The sample taken for sequencing was PBMCs. The receptors come from a man between 25 and 39 years old in good health and CMV-seronegative.

The chain has TRBV25-1 and TRBJ1-5; D call uncertain. V was pared by 4 bases and J by 0 bases, with 10 bases between. This CDR3 has 15 amino acids. Germline assignment: CDR1 MGHDK and CDR2 SYGVNS. The CDR3 loop is CASSAPGTSNQPQHF. The CDR3 DNA follows: TGTGCCAGCAGTGCCCCAGGAACTAGCAATCAGCCCCAGCATTTT.

The CDR3 DNA is TGCGCCAGCAGCCGGCGGGGGGACAGGGGGCGAAATGAGCAGTTCTTC. Translation gives CASSRRGDRGRNEQFF. The genes are TRBV5-1 and TRBJ2-1, with 12 bases matching TRBD1. The V segment lost 4 bases and the J segment 7 bases; nucleotides outside the gene matches: 9. CDR1 and CDR2 (germline): SGHRS, YFSETQ. CDR3 length: 16 amino acids.

The chain couples TRBV6-1 to TRBJ2-7; perhaps TRBD2 as D (7 bases). From germline, CDR1 is MNHNS and CDR2 SASEGT. This CDR3 is built from 14 residues. V was pared by 0 bases and J by 6 bases, with 12 bases between. DNA of the CDR3: TGTGCCAGCAGTGAAGCGGGGGGGGCGCCCGAGCAGTACTTC. Translated, it gives CASSEAGGAPEQYF.

The chain combines TRBV7-3 with TRBJ1-2, with 7 positions matching TRBD1. This CDR3 has 15 amino acids. V dropped 5 bases and J dropped 4; count of bases not matched to a gene: 10. Germline CDR1 is SGHTA and CDR2 is FQGTGA. The CDR3: CASSPSTGLGYGYTF. The CDR3 nucleotides read TGTGCCAGCAGCCCGTCGACAGGGCTTGGCTATGGCTACACCTTC.

The chain has TRBV6-5 and TRBJ1-1, with 12 bases matching TRBD1. This CDR3 has 13 residues. V lost 5 bases, J lost 11 bases, and 6 bases stayed unmatched. Per germline, CDR1 MNHEY and CDR2 SVGAGI. CDR3 sequence reads: CASSTGTGGEAFF. The CDR3 coding sequence is TGTGCCAGCAGTACCGGGACAGGGGGCGAGGCTTTCTTT.

V and J are TRBV5-1 and TRBJ1-2, with D possibly TRBD1 on 6 matching bases. The ends were cut back, 4 bases at V and 3 bases at J, with 7 bases in the middle. The CDR3 is 12 residues long. Germline CDR1 SGHRS, CDR2 YFSETQ. The CDR3 protein is CASSGGHYGYTF. The DNA for the CDR3 is TGCGCCAGCAGCGGGGGCCACTATGGCTACACCTTC.

The chain recombines TRBV5-3 with TRBJ1-2; a weak D match, TRBD1 (5 bases). TRBV5-3 is classed as an ORF, of uncertain function. The V end lost 4 bases, the J end lost 5 bases, and 9 bases lay between the germline ends. This CDR3 spans 12 amino acids. DNA for the CDR3: TGTGCCAGAAGCCCGGGGGAGTATGGCTACACCTTC. Translating gives CARSPGEYGYTF.

This rearrangement joins TRBV7-9 to TRBJ1-2, with unresolved D. Germline V gene data show CDR1 as SEHNR and CDR2 as FQNEAQ (reference sequence). The CDR3 length is 16 residues. Deletions cut 6 bases from V and 7 bases from J, with 24 bases between. The CDR3 DNA reads as TGTGCCAGCAGTTTCAGCTTGGTTATGATCGGGAGTGGCTACACCTTC. Its translation: CASSFSLVMIGSGYTF.

The gene calls are TRBV5-4 and TRBJ1-2; D possibly corresponds to TRBD1 (6 bases). CDR1 and CDR2 (germline): SGHNT, YYREEE (reference sequence). Between the trimmed V and J ends, which lost 4 bases and 5 bases, there was a span of 18 bases. The CDR3 is 15 residues long. In DNA form, the CDR3 reads TGTGCCAGCAGCCCGCAGGGCAGGGGTGGATATGGCTACACCTTC. Protein sequence: CASSPQGRGGYGYTF.

CDR3 nucleotide sequence: TGTGCCAGCAGACGACAGGGGGCTGGCACCGGGGAGCTGTTTTTT. Its protein product is CASRRQGAGTGELFF. The chain recombines TRBV2 with TRBJ2-2; 10 positions agree with TRBD1. The CDR3 has 15 amino acids. V trimming: 6 bases; J trimming: 4 bases; junction bases outside the gene matches: 5. Germline CDR1 is SNHLY and CDR2 is FYNNEI.

The chain is built from TRBV18 and TRBJ2-3; 7 nucleotides match TRBD1. From germline, CDR1 is KGHSH and CDR2 LQKENI. V dropped 2 bases and J dropped 0; count of bases not matched to a gene: 8. CDR3 length equals 17 residues. CDR3 in amino acids: CASSPRGGTISTDTQYF. The CDR3, as DNA: TGTGCCAGCTCACCAAGAGGGGGCACCATCAGCACAGATACGCAGTATTTT.

The chain combines TRBV7-8 with TRBJ2-5; the D gene is possibly TRBD2 (6 bases). Trimming stripped 5 bases from V and 6 bases from J, with 19 bases between. This CDR3 is built from 15 residues. Germline V lookup: CDR1 SGHVS, CDR2 FQNEAQ. The CDR3 bases are TGTGCCAGCAGCATCCTCTCTGGGACTCCCCAGACCCAGTACTTC. Translation: CASSILSGTPQTQYF.

The chain uses TRBV5-1 and TRBJ2-2; 9 bases line up with TRBD1. The CDR3 covers 15 residues. Germline CDR1 is SGHRS and CDR2 is YFSETQ. V trimming: 4 bases; J trimming: 6 bases; junction bases outside the gene matches: 7. CDR3 sequence reads: CASSEQGASAGELFF. The CDR3 DNA reads TGCGCCAGCAGCGAACAGGGGGCATCAGCCGGGGAGCTGTTTTTT.

CDR3 in DNA: TGTGCCAGCAGCTTAGCGGGGGGACTTTCTAGCACAGATACGCAGTATTTT. Translation gives CASSLAGGLSSTDTQYF. The J gene is TRBJ2-3, the V gene TRBV5-4, with 9 bases matching TRBD2. The V segment lost 2 bases and the J segment 0 bases; nucleotides outside the gene matches: 7. CDR1 and CDR2 (germline): SGHNT, YYREEE (reference sequence). This CDR3 is 17 amino acids long.

The V gene is TRBV9, the J gene TRBJ1-2, with 7 bases aligning to TRBD1. This CDR3 comprises 14 residues. The V gene's germline CDR1 is SGDLS and CDR2 YYNGEE. Unmatched junction bases numbered 8, after V lost 3 bases and J lost 6 bases. The CDR3 DNA follows: TGTGCCAGCAGCGCGAGTAGGGGGCCGAATGGCTACACCTTC. As protein: CASSASRGPNGYTF.

The chain recombines TRBV7-9 with TRBJ1-1; 8 nucleotides line up with TRBD1. Germline CDR1 reads SEHNR; CDR2 reads FQNEAQ (reference sequence). This CDR3 comprises 15 residues. V shed 4 bases, J shed 0 bases, and the junction held 4 bases outside the gene matches. The CDR3 DNA follows: TGTGCCAGCAGCTCGCGGACAGGGCTGAACACTGAAGCTTTCTTT. The encoded protein is CASSSRTGLNTEAFF.

The V gene is TRBV7-9, the J gene TRBJ2-5; no clear D. Between the trimmed V and J ends, which lost 8 bases and 0 bases, there was a span of 10 bases. The CDR3 is made up of 13 amino acids. Germline CDR1 is SEHNR and CDR2 is FQNEAQ (reference sequence). The CDR3 loop reads CASVSGYQETQYF. CDR3 bases: TGTGCCAGCGTCTCAGGTTACCAAGAGACCCAGTACTTC.

V and J are TRBV5-6 and TRBJ2-3; tentative D call: TRBD1 (5 bases). V dropped 7 bases and J dropped 7 bases, with 16 bases sitting between them. Germline loops: CDR1 SGHDT, CDR2 YYEEEE. This CDR3 comprises 13 residues. CDR3 nucleotides: TGTGCCAGCGCATTCCTTGGGGCCAATACGCAGTATTTT. Translating gives CASAFLGANTQYF. Combining the CDR3 with reference TRBV5-6 and TRBJ2-3 gives the whole variable domain DAGVTQSPTHLIKTRGQQVTLRCSPKSGHDTVSWYQQALGQGPQFIFQYYEEEERQRGNFPDRFSGHQFPNYSSELNVNALLLGDSALYLCASAFLGANTQYFGPGTRLTVL.

The V gene is TRBV5-4, the J gene TRBJ2-5; 8 nucleotides line up with TRBD2. Germline CDR1 SGHNT, CDR2 YYREEE (reference sequence). The CDR3 totals 16 residues. Unmatched junction bases numbered 9, after V lost 0 bases and J lost 5 bases. The CDR3 sequence: CASSLVSGGRGETQYF. CDR3 coding DNA: TGTGCCAGCAGCTTGGTATCGGGGGGGCGGGGCGAGACCCAGTACTTC.

J is TRBJ2-1 and V is TRBV7-6, with 8 nucleotides matching TRBD1. The V gene's germline CDR1 is SGHVS and CDR2 FNYEAQ. J gave up 8 bases and V 2 bases, and 5 bases lay outside the gene matches. The CDR3 extends over 14 amino acids. The CDR3 loop reads CASSLPDRGYEQFF. The DNA for the CDR3 is TGTGCCAGCAGCTTACCAGACAGGGGCTATGAGCAGTTCTTC.

The gene calls are TRBV11-2 and TRBJ2-3; 7 nucleotides align to TRBD1. Looked up from germline, CDR1 is SGHAT and CDR2 is FQNNGV. J lost 0 bases, V lost 3 bases, and 9 bases had no gene match. The CDR3 length is 17 residues. CDR3 sequence: CASSFQARDRSTDTQYF. The CDR3 DNA is TGTGCCAGCAGCTTCCAAGCCCGGGACAGAAGCACAGATACGCAGTATTTT.

The chain is built from TRBV7-3 and TRBJ1-1, with 9 bases identical to TRBD1. This CDR3 has 14 amino acids. The trim removed 5 bases at V and 6 bases at J, leaving 7 bases unmatched. The germline CDR1 and CDR2 sequences are SGHTA and FQGTGA. CDR3 DNA: TGTGCCAGCAGCCCGGGGACAGGGTTCCCTGAAGCTTTCTTT. Its protein is CASSPGTGFPEAFF. The variable domain in full, with the rest retrieved from reference TRBV7-3 and TRBJ1-1, is GAGVSQTPSNKVTEKGKYVELRCDPISGHTALYWYRQSLGQGPEFLIYFQGTGAADDSGLPNDRFFAVRPEGSVSTLKIQRTERGDSAVYLCASSPGTGFPEAFFGQGTRLTVV.

CDR3 nucleotide sequence: TGTGCCAGCAGCTTAGGGGGGACTAGGTTTTTTAGCCATGAGCAGTTCTTC. Its protein is CASSLGGTRFFSHEQFF. V usage is TRBV7-6 and J usage is TRBJ2-1, with 8 bases that match TRBD2. Germline V CDR1 and CDR2: SGHVS, FNYEAQ. Trimming cost V 1 base and J 8 bases; bases outside gene matches: 13. The CDR3 loop spans 17 amino acids.

The chain has TRBV27 and TRBJ1-5, with TRBD1 matching 7 bases. Germline trimming cut 8 bases from V and 3 bases from J; bases unmatched to any gene: 13. The CDR3 has 16 residues. CDR1 is MNHEY and CDR2 is SMNVEV in the germline V gene (reference sequence). The CDR3, as DNA: TGTGCCAGCCGAGAGGGGACAGTGGAGATCAATCAGCCCCAGCATTTT. Its protein is CASREGTVEINQPQHF.